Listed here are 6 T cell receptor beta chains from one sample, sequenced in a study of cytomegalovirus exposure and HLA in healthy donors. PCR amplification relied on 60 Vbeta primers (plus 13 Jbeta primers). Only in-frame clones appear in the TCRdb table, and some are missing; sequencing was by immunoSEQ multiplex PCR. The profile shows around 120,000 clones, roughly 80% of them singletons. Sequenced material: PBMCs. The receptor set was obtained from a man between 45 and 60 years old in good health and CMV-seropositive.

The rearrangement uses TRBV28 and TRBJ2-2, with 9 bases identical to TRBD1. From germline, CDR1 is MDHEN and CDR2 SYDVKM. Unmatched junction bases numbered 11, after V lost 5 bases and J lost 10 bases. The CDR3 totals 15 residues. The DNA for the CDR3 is TGTGCCAGCAGTCTCGCCGGGACAGGGAACGTGGAGCTGTTTTTT. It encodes CASSLAGTGNVELFF. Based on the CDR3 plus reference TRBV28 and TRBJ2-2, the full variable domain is DVKVTQSSRYLVKRTGEKVFLECVQDMDHENMFWYRQDPGLGLRLIYFSYDVKMKEKGDIPEGYSVSREKKERFSLILESASTNQTSMYLCASSLAGTGNVELFFGEGSRLTVL.

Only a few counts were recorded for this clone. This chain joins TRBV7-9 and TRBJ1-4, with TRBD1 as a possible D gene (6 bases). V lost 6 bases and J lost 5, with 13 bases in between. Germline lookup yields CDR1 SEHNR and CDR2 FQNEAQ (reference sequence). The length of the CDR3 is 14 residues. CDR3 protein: CASRLQGGNEKLFF. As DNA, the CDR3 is TGTGCCAGCAGACTACAGGGTGGGAATGAAAAACTGTTTTTT.

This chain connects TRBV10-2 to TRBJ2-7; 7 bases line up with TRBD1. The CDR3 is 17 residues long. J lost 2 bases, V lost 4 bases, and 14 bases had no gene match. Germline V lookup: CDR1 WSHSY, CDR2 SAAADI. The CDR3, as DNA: TGCGCCAGCAGTGCCATTTCCCGGGACAGCAGAACCTACGAGCAGTACTTC. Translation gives CASSAISRDSRTYEQYF.

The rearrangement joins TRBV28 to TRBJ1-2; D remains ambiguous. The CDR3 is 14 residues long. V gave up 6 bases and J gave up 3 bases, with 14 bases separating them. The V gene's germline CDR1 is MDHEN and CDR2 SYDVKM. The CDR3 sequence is CASSPRGSHYGYTF. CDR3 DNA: TGTGCCAGCAGCCCGAGAGGGTCGCACTATGGCTACACCTTC.

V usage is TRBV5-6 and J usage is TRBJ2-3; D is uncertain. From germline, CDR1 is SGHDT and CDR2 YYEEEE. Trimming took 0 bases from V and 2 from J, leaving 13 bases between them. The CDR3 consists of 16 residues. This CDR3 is CASSLVGDSFTDTQYF. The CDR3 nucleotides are TGTGCCAGCAGCTTGGTAGGAGACTCCTTCACAGATACGCAGTATTTT. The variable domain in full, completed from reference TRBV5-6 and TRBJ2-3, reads DAGVTQSPTHLIKTRGQQVTLRCSPKSGHDTVSWYQQALGQGPQFIFQYYEEEERQRGNFPDRFSGHQFPNYSSELNVNALLLGDSALYLCASSLVGDSFTDTQYFGPGTRLTVL.

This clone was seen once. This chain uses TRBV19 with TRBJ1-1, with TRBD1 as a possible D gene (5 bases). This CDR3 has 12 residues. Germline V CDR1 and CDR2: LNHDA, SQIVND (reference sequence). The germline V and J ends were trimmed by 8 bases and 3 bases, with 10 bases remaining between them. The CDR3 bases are TGTGCCAGTCGCGGGACTTACACTGAAGCTTTCTTT. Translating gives CASRGTYTEAFF. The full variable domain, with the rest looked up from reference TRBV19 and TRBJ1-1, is DGGITQSPKYLFRKEGQNVTLSCEQNLNHDAMYWYRQDPGQGLRLIYYSQIVNDFQKGDIAEGYSVSREKKESFPLTVTSAQKNPTAFYLCASRGTYTEAFFGQGTRLTVV.